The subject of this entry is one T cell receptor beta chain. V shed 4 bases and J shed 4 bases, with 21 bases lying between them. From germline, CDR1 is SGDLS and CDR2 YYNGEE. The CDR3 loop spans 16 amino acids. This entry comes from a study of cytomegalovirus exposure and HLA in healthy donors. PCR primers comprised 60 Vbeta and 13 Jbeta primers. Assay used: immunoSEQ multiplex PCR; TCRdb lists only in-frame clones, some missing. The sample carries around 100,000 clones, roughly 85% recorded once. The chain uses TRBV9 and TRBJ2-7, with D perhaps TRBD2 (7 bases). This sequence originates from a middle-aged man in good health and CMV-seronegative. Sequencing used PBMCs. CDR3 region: CASSIGGGLNVYEQYF. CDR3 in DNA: TGTGCCAGCAGCATAGGGGGGGGACTCAATGTTTACGAGCAGTACTTC.